The present TCR beta chain was sequenced within a study of blood T cells in healthy people across ages. This clonotype was counted once. With a J-beta primer mix and a sample-barcoded 5' primer, a second PCR ran roughly 6 to 12 cycles. One entry per CDR3 protein, called by TCRdb with MiXCR from the 5' RACE reads. This sample has 850,000 to 1,300,000 distinct CDR3 sequences, with 40% to 45% found just once. Germline lookup yields CDR1 SGHAT and CDR2 FQNNGV. The CDR3 covers 14 residues. Trimming cost V 5 bases and J 13 bases; bases outside gene matches: 11. The material sequenced was blood. This clonotype was sampled from a woman aged 60-75 years in good health. The rearrangement links TRBV11-2 to TRBJ2-4; 10 nucleotides align to TRBD2. The CDR3 sequence: CASSLLTSGYGQYF. CDR3 DNA sequence: TGTGCCAGCAGCCTGCTGACTAGCGGGTACGGGCAGTACTTC.